The 8 T cell receptor beta chains listed next were all sequenced from one sample in a study of shared clonotypes between healthy human individuals. Data came from immunoSEQ multiplex PCR; TCRdb stores just in-frame clones and leaves some out. The sample records approximately 980,000 clones, approximately 80% being singletons. The sequenced material came from memory CD4+ T cells sorted from blood. As to subset: CD45RA-negative fraction. These receptor sequences come from a man aged 18 to 35 in good health.

This chain uses TRBV2 with TRBJ2-3; either TRBD1 or TRBD2 may supply D (5 bases each). The CDR3 covers 13 residues. Trimming removed 2 bases from V and 7 bases from J, with 10 bases in between. The germline CDR1 and CDR2 sequences are SNHLY and FYNNEI. In DNA, the CDR3 is TGTGCCAGCAGTGAAAACGGGGCAAATACGCAGTATTTT. It codes for CASSENGANTQYF.

V is TRBV4-1 and J is TRBJ2-1; TRBD1 aligns across 9 bases. From germline, CDR1 is MGHRA and CDR2 YSYEKL. This CDR3 is 14 amino acids long. The J segment lost 6 bases and the V segment lost 4 bases, leaving 4 bases of the junction unmatched. The CDR3 protein is CASSRDRASNEQFF. The CDR3 nucleotides read TGCGCCAGCAGCCGGGACAGGGCTAGCAATGAGCAGTTCTTC.

The chain employs TRBV7-2 and TRBJ2-7; 10 nucleotides agree with TRBD1. Germline V gene sequence: CDR1 SGHTA, CDR2 FQGNSA. The CDR3 has 14 amino acids. The V segment lost 4 bases and the J segment 6 bases; nucleotides outside the gene matches: 6. Here the CDR3 reads CASSSDRGVFEQYF. For the CDR3, the DNA is TGTGCCAGCAGCTCGGACAGGGGGGTATTCGAGCAGTACTTC. Filled out from reference TRBV7-2 and TRBJ2-7, the complete variable domain reads GAGVSQSPSNKVTEKGKDVELRCDPISGHTALYWYRQSLGQGLEFLIYFQGNSAPDKSGLPSDRFSAERTGGSVSTLTIQRTQQEDSAVYLCASSSDRGVFEQYFGPGTRLTVT.

The chain couples TRBV19 to TRBJ2-5; 10 bases align to TRBD1. Looked up from germline, CDR1 is LNHDA and CDR2 is SQIVND (reference sequence). The CDR3 totals 14 residues. V was clipped by 4 bases and J by 3 bases; unmatched bases: 2. This CDR3 reads CASSTGTGEETQYF. CDR3 DNA: TGTGCCAGTAGTACCGGGACAGGGGAAGAGACCCAGTACTTC.

This rearrangement joins TRBV5-1 to TRBJ2-7, with 7 bases lining up with TRBD1. The germline V gene encodes CDR1 SGHRS and CDR2 YFSETQ. The CDR3 is 15 residues long. V lost 3 bases and J lost 4; bases outside the gene matches: 10. The DNA for the CDR3 is TGCGCCAGCAGCTCGGGGACAGCCGAGTCTTACGAGCAGTACTTC. Its protein is CASSSGTAESYEQYF. The entire variable domain, with the rest obtained from reference TRBV5-1 and TRBJ2-7, is as follows: KAGVTQTPRYLIKTRGQQVTLSCSPISGHRSVSWYQQTPGQGLQFLFEYFSETQRNKGNFPGRFSGRQFSNSRSEMNVSTLELGDSALYLCASSSGTAESYEQYFGPGTRLTVT.

The rearrangement links TRBV5-1 to TRBJ1-2; a weak D match, TRBD1 (5 bases). With 0 bases removed from V and 5 bases from J, the gap between germline ends came to 14 bases. The CDR3 length is 15 residues. CDR1 SGHRS and CDR2 YFSETQ come from the germline V gene. The CDR3 loop is CASSLGSGMGYGYTF. CDR3 DNA: TGCGCCAGCAGCTTGGGGTCAGGGATGGGGTATGGCTACACCTTC.

In its sample, this clone was seen a few times. The chain uses TRBV18 and TRBJ1-1, with 8 bases identical to TRBD1. The CDR3 is 14 amino acids. Germline CDR1 and CDR2: KGHSH and LQKENI. V was pared by 3 bases and J by 4 bases, with 4 bases of the junction left unmatched. For the CDR3, the DNA is TGTGCCAGCTCACCTATGGACAGGGCCACTGAAGCTTTCTTT. Its protein product is CASSPMDRATEAFF.

This clone was seen ten or more times. The DNA of the CDR3 is TGTGCCAGCAGCATTGGGACTAGCGGGGGGGCGAGGCAGTTCTTC. Translated: CASSIGTSGGARQFF. The genes are TRBV2 and TRBJ2-1, with 16 bases lining up with TRBD2. Germline values: CDR1 SNHLY, CDR2 FYNNEI. Trimming at V came to 6 bases and at J to 12 bases, leaving 8 bases not matched to a gene. CDR3 length: 15 amino acids.